Below, 20 T cell receptor beta chains from the same sample are listed, as sequenced in a study of T cells after yellow fever vaccination. TCRdb itself ran the 5' RACE reads through MiXCR, one entry per CDR3 protein. The repertoire consists of 500,000 to 700,000 distinct CDR3 sequences, with 15% to 20% occurring once and the leading ten covering 14%. The material was PBMCs, obtained 15 days after the yellow fever booster vaccination. The source is a man aged 30 to 45 who received the YFV17D yellow fever vaccine.

V usage is TRBV5-1 and J usage is TRBJ2-7, with TRBD2 matching 11 bases. V lost 0 bases, J lost 4 bases, and 3 bases stayed unmatched. This CDR3 is 15 amino acids long. Germline lookup yields CDR1 SGHRS and CDR2 YFSETQ. CDR3 nucleotides: TGCGCCAGCAGCTTGGTGGGACTAGCGGCATACGAGCAGTACTTC. Translating it yields CASSLVGLAAYEQYF.

Only a few counts were recorded for this clonotype. The chain couples TRBV12-3 or TRBV12-4 to TRBJ1-1; D perhaps matches TRBD1 (6 bases). This CDR3 has 12 amino acids. Trimming stripped 2 bases from V and 10 bases from J, with 11 bases between. CDR3 nucleotides: TGTGCCAGCAGTTTAAACAGGGATAGAGCTTTCTTT. Its translation: CASSLNRDRAFF.

This clonotype was counted many times. The J gene is TRBJ1-2, the V gene TRBV3-1, with D possibly being TRBD1 (6 bases). Trimming stripped 0 bases from V and 4 bases from J, with 12 bases between. Germline V gene sequence: CDR1 LGHDT, CDR2 YNNKEL (reference sequence). CDR3 size: 15 residues. The CDR3 DNA reads TGTGCCAGCAGCCAAGATTCACAGGGTCGCTATGGCTACACCTTC. Encoded protein: CASSQDSQGRYGYTF.

In its sample, this clonotype was seen a few times. V usage is TRBV15 and J usage is TRBJ2-7, with 10 bases aligning to TRBD1. The V gene end was trimmed by 4 bases and the J gene end by 4 bases; junction bases not matched to a gene: 4. The germline V gene has CDR1 LNHNV and CDR2 YYDKDF (reference sequence). This CDR3 is 14 amino acids long. CDR3 in DNA: TGTGCCACCAGCACCGACAGGGGGCTATACGAGCAGTACTTC. It translates to CATSTDRGLYEQYF. Full variable domain (remainder filled in from reference TRBV15 and TRBJ2-7): DAMVIQNPRYQVTQFGKPVTLSCSQTLNHNVMYWYQQKSSQAPKLLFHYYDKDFNNEADTPDNFQSRRPNTSFCFLDIRSPGLGDTAMYLCATSTDRGLYEQYFGPGTRLTVT.

The chain links TRBV14 to TRBJ2-2; a possible D gene is TRBD1 (6 bases). CDR3 length: 15 amino acids. Trimming took off 2 bases at V and 3 bases at J, with 10 bases between the two ends. Per germline, CDR1 SGHDN and CDR2 FVKESK. CDR3 protein: CASSQPGQHTGELFF. The CDR3 DNA reads as TGTGCCAGCAGCCAACCGGGACAACACACCGGGGAGCTGTTTTTT. Based on the CDR3 plus reference TRBV14 and TRBJ2-2, the full variable domain is EAGVTQFPSHSVIEKGQTVTLRCDPISGHDNLYWYRRVMGKEIKFLLHFVKESKQDESGMPNNRFLAERTGGTYSTLKVQPAELEDSGVYFCASSQPGQHTGELFFGEGSRLTVL.

Details on this clonotype: Mismatch with germline at one junction end may stem from a read error. The chain carries TRBV5-1 and TRBJ1-5; D gene unclear. Germline V gene data show CDR1 as SGHRS and CDR2 as YFSETQ. The CDR3 is 14 amino acids. The CDR3: CASSLDALGQHQHF. In nucleotides, the CDR3 is TGCGCCAGCAGCCTGGACGCCCTAGGGCAGCACCAGCATTTT.

This clonotype was observed a few times. V is TRBV28 and J is TRBJ2-7, with 8 bases fitting TRBD1. Germline trimming cut 5 bases from V and 3 bases from J; bases unmatched to any gene: 6. Germline values: CDR1 MDHEN, CDR2 SYDVKM. This CDR3 region has 14 residues. The CDR3 nucleotides are TGTGCCAGCAGTACAGGACAGGGTCTCTACGAGCAGTACTTC. This sequence encodes CASSTGQGLYEQYF.

This clonotype was detected ten times or more. The rearrangement joins TRBV20-1 to TRBJ2-1; TRBD1 matches 9 bases. The CDR3 is 14 amino acids. J gave up 5 bases and V 1 base, and 3 bases lay outside the gene matches. CDR1 is DFQATT and CDR2 is SNEGSKA in the germline V gene (reference sequence). CDR3 DNA: TGCAGTGCTAGAGGGGACAGGGATCACAATGAGCAGTTCTTC. Translation gives CSARGDRDHNEQFF.

The J gene is TRBJ2-5, the V gene TRBV7-9; the match to TRBD1 covers 11 bases. The CDR3 loop spans 16 amino acids. The trim removed 0 bases at V and 6 bases at J, leaving 6 bases unmatched. The germline CDR1 and CDR2 sequences are SEHNR and FQNEAQ (reference sequence). This chain's CDR3 is CASSLAGTGGIKTQYF. The DNA of the CDR3 is TGTGCCAGCAGCTTAGCCGGGACAGGGGGGATAAAGACCCAGTACTTC.

This clonotype was counted only a few times. The chain employs TRBV27 and TRBJ2-2, with TRBD1 as a possible D gene (6 bases). Germline-derived CDR1 and CDR2 are MNHEY and SMNVEV (reference sequence). This CDR3 spans 14 amino acids. Deletions cut 2 bases from V and 3 bases from J, with 7 bases between. The CDR3 spells CASSLNRDTGELFF. CDR3 in DNA: TGTGCCAGCAGTTTAAACAGGGACACCGGGGAGCTGTTTTTT.

Only one count was recorded for this clonotype. At one end the junction does not follow the germline gene, possibly because of a read error. The CDR3 sequence is CASSPPGQEGSF. CDR3 in DNA: TGTGCCAGCTCGCCACCGGGACAGGAGGGTAGCTTC. This sequence joins TRBV18 and TRBJ2-1; TRBD1 matches at 8 bases. Germline V gene sequence: CDR1 KGHSH, CDR2 LQKENI. The CDR3 is 12 amino acids.

There are a few counts of this clonotype. This chain connects TRBV7-2 to TRBJ2-1; the D is unclear. V lost 10 bases and J lost 5, with 12 bases in between. Germline CDR1 SGHTA, CDR2 FQGNSA. CDR3 length equals 12 residues. CDR3 coding DNA: TGTGCCACGGCTTCAAAACACAATGAGCAGTTCTTC. It encodes CATASKHNEQFF.

This clonotype was observed a handful of times. The chain links TRBV6-2 or TRBV6-3 to TRBJ2-1; weak D call: TRBD2 (6 bases). Germline V CDR1 and CDR2: MNHEY, SVGEGT. Trimming cost V 5 bases and J 2 bases, with 13 bases left between them. The CDR3 is made up of 15 amino acids. This CDR3 is CASSNGGVTYNEQFF. The CDR3 nucleotides read TGTGCCAGCAGTAACGGGGGAGTCACCTACAATGAGCAGTTCTTC.

The CDR3 spells CASSLTVRSQTDTQYF. The CDR3 DNA reads TGCGCCAGCAGCTTAACCGTGAGGAGCCAAACAGATACGCAGTATTTT. The rearrangement uses TRBV5-1 and TRBJ2-3; no firm D call. V was clipped by 2 bases and J by 3 bases, with 16 bases between them. Germline V lookup: CDR1 SGHRS, CDR2 YFSETQ. This CDR3 is built from 16 residues.

This clonotype was counted only a few times. This sequence joins TRBV7-2 and TRBJ2-4; 9 bases are shared with TRBD1. The germline CDR1 and CDR2 sequences are SGHTA and FQGNSA. This CDR3 has 15 residues. V trimming: 3 bases; J trimming: 8 bases; junction bases outside the gene matches: 8. CDR3 sequence reads: CASSFRGTGLDIQYF. The CDR3 DNA follows: TGTGCCAGCAGCTTTCGGGGGACAGGGCTGGACATTCAGTACTTC.

This clonotype was recorded a few times. The chain is built from TRBV19 and TRBJ1-5; possibly TRBD1 for D (5 bases). CDR1 and CDR2 (germline): LNHDA, SQIVND (reference sequence). V gave up 0 bases and J gave up 2 bases, with 8 bases separating them. The CDR3 runs 15 residues. This CDR3 is CASSIEGDGNQPQHF. The CDR3 DNA is TGTGCCAGTAGTATAGAAGGGGATGGCAATCAGCCCCAGCATTTT. Full variable domain (remainder filled in from reference TRBV19 and TRBJ1-5): DGGITQSPKYLFRKEGQNVTLSCEQNLNHDAMYWYRQDPGQGLRLIYYSQIVNDFQKGDIAEGYSVSREKKESFPLTVTSAQKNPTAFYLCASSIEGDGNQPQHFGDGTRLSIL.

This sequence joins TRBV12-3 or TRBV12-4 and TRBJ2-1, with 10 bases aligning to TRBD1. The CDR3 runs 15 residues. The V segment lost 5 bases and the J segment 4 bases; nucleotides outside the gene matches: 5. The CDR3 sequence is CASSPDRGQYNEQFF. The CDR3 nucleotides are TGTGCCAGCAGTCCCGACAGGGGGCAATACAATGAGCAGTTCTTC.

The chain links TRBV19 to TRBJ1-5, with D hard to call. Between the trimmed V and J ends, which lost 10 bases and 2 bases, there was a span of 9 bases. From germline, CDR1 is LNHDA and CDR2 SQIVND (reference sequence). CDR3 length: 12 amino acids. The CDR3, as DNA: TGTGCCACGGGCGTGGGCAATCAGCCCCAGCATTTT. Encoded protein: CATGVGNQPQHF.

The chain joins TRBV24-1 to TRBJ2-1; no clear D gene. With 5 bases removed from V and 5 bases from J, the gap between germline ends came to 12 bases. The CDR3 contains 14 residues. The germline V gene encodes CDR1 KGHDR and CDR2 SFDVKD. CDR3 bases: TGTGCCACCAGTGGTCCCAGCCCGGACAATGAGCAGTTCTTC. Its translation is CATSGPSPDNEQFF.

The rearrangement uses TRBV14 and TRBJ2-5; unclear D gene. The CDR3 spans 14 residues. Germline loops: CDR1 SGHDN, CDR2 FVKESK. The V and J ends lost 2 bases and 2 bases respectively, with 9 bases between them. CDR3 amino acids: CASSQYYRQETQYF. CDR3 sequence (DNA): TGTGCCAGCAGCCAATACTACCGACAAGAGACCCAGTACTTC.